The rows below give T cell receptor beta chains drawn from one sample of a study of graft-versus-host responses after intestinal transplantation. Measured with immunoSEQ multiplex PCR; TCRdb has only the in-frame clones, and not every one. Of 85,000 to 100,000 clones in the sample, around 92% were seen once. No antigen is known for these receptors. This sample comprised unstimulated CD8+ T cells sorted from spleen or lymph node cells, obtained before transplant. The receptors here all came from a human donor who was the organ donor for an intestinal transplant. Both conserved end residues are part of each CDR3. D genes are given only for firm matches. Size tells how often a clone was seen (once, few, many) or the class of an expanded clone, and some rows leave it out.

j_call v_call clone_size d_call cdr3_nt cdr3_aa
TRBJ2-3 TRBV27 once NA TGTGCCATCAGAGGGCAGGGAAGCGATACGCAGTATTTT CAIRGQGSDTQYF
TRBJ1-2 TRBV29-1 NA NA TGCAGCGTTGAACCAGATTATACGAACTATGGCTACACCTTC CSVEPDYTNYGYTF
TRBJ2-2 TRBV9 NA TRBD1 TGTGCCAGCAGCACCCACGGGACAGGGGCGAACACCGGGGAGCTGTTTTTT CASSTHGTGANTGELFF
TRBJ1-5 TRBV7-2 NA TRBD1 TGTGCCAGCAGCTTGCACGGGACAGGGACGTATAGCAATCAGCCCCAGCATTTT CASSLHGTGTYSNQPQHF
TRBJ2-7 TRBV7-6 once NA TGTGCCAGCAGCTTAGTAGGGGGACGCGGCTACGAGCAGTACTTC CASSLVGGRGYEQYF
TRBJ1-1 TRBV7-9 NA TRBD1 TGTGCCAGCAGCTTAGTGTTAGGGGGCAACGCTTTCTTT CASSLVLGGNAFF
TRBJ2-7 TRBV28 NA NA TGTGCCAGCAGTTCCCGGACAGCCTACGAGCAGTACTTC CASSSRTAYEQYF
TRBJ2-3 TRBV5-1 NA NA TGCGCCAGCAGCTTGCTGGCGACTCTTTTGAGGGACACAGATACGCAGTATTTT CASSLLATLLRDTDTQYF
TRBJ2-1 TRBV15 NA NA TGTGCCACCAGCAGAGAGGAGGACTCATACAATGAGCAGTTCTTC CATSREEDSYNEQFF
TRBJ2-5 TRBV10-2 NA TRBD2 TGCGCCAGCAGTGGACTAGCGGAAGAGACCCAGTACTTC CASSGLAEETQYF
TRBJ2-1 TRBV9 NA TRBD2 TGTGCCAGCAGCGTAGTTCCAGCGGGGGGCGACTACAATGAGCAGTTCTTC CASSVVPAGGDYNEQFF